These 26 T cell receptor beta chains originate from one sample sequenced in a study of blood T cells in healthy people across ages. Alongside a J-beta primer mix, a sample-barcoded 5' primer served in a second PCR lasting about 7 to 11 cycles. Using its own MiXCR run on the 5' RACE reads, TCRdb lists one record per CDR3 protein. The repertoire holds some 560,000 distinct CDR3 sequences, with over 25% as singletons. These data are also associated with another study on T cells of mothers and their children.

The sample was blood. All receptors come from a boy under 10 years old in good health.

The chain couples TRBV25-1 to TRBJ2-7; D may match TRBD1 or TRBD2 (5 bases each). V lost 2 bases to trimming and J lost 0 bases, with 11 bases between them. The CDR3 spans 15 residues. In germline, CDR1 is MGHDK, CDR2 SYGVNS. In DNA, the CDR3 is TGTGCCAGCAGTGAAGGGGACCGGAGCTCCTACGAGCAGTACTTC. Amino acid sequence: CASSEGDRSSYEQYF.

The chain carries TRBV5-1 and TRBJ1-6; D uncertain. V was trimmed by 4 bases and J by 10 bases, leaving 15 bases between them. In germline, CDR1 is SGHRS, CDR2 YFSETQ. CDR3 size: 14 residues. DNA of the CDR3: TGCGCCAGCAGCCTAGGGTATGGTGGGTCACCCCTCCACTTT. This gives the protein CASSLGYGGSPLHF.

As concerns this clonotype: Germline is not matched at one junction end, which may reflect a read error. The rearrangement links TRBV20-1 to TRBJ2-2; TRBD2 matches 10 bases. Germline assignment: CDR1 DFQATT and CDR2 SNEGSKA (reference sequence). The CDR3 consists of 14 residues. CDR3 bases: TGCGGTGCTAGAAGCGGGGGGGCCACCGGGGAGCTGTTTTTT. Translated, it gives CGARSGGATGELFF.

This clonotype was counted a single time. Here the CDR3 reads CASTAGGDSLNTEAFF. The CDR3 nucleotides are TGTGCCAGTACCGCAGGCGGGGACTCCTTAAACACTGAAGCTTTCTTT. The chain is built from TRBV19 and TRBJ1-1; D is possibly TRBD1 (5 bases). The CDR3 runs 16 residues. Germline V gives CDR1 LNHDA, CDR2 SQIVND (reference sequence). V lost 7 bases to trimming and J lost 2 bases, with 20 bases between them.

This clonotype was observed a few times. The chain combines TRBV15 with TRBJ1-2; no clear D gene. V lost 4 bases to trimming and J lost 6 bases, with 18 bases between them. The CDR3 has 15 residues. Germline V lookup: CDR1 LNHNV, CDR2 YYDKDF (reference sequence). This chain's CDR3 is CATSISKKHGHGYTF. CDR3 in DNA: TGTGCCACCAGCATTTCCAAAAAACACGGGCATGGCTACACCTTC.

This clonotype showed up just a few times. The chain links TRBV5-1 to TRBJ2-2; TRBD1 matches at 8 bases. Germline CDR1 SGHRS, CDR2 YFSETQ. The CDR3 has 15 amino acids. V shed 4 bases and J 5 bases; nucleotides not matched to a gene: 7. CDR3 protein: CASSPQGAGTGELFF. CDR3 DNA: TGCGCCAGCAGCCCTCAGGGGGCTGGTACCGGGGAGCTGTTTTTT.

Only a few counts were recorded for this clonotype. The chain recombines TRBV10-3 with TRBJ1-6; 9 bases fit TRBD1. There are 16 residues in the CDR3. The germline V gene encodes CDR1 ENHRY and CDR2 SYGVKD. J gave up 4 bases and V 6 bases, and 7 bases lay outside the gene matches. CDR3 bases: TGTGCCATCAGACCTGGGGACAGGGCGTATAATTCACCCCTCCACTTT. Translating gives CAIRPGDRAYNSPLHF.

V usage is TRBV2 and J usage is TRBJ1-4; D unclear. V was clipped by 7 bases and J by 7 bases, with 16 bases between them. CDR1 is SNHLY, CDR2 FYNNEI, per germline. The CDR3 loop spans 14 amino acids. In DNA form, the CDR3 reads TGTGCCAGCAAGGTGTTGGTGAATACTGAAAAACTGTTTTTT. Translating gives CASKVLVNTEKLFF.

This clonotype was counted only a few times. V usage is TRBV21-1 and J usage is TRBJ2-3; the D segment call TRBD2 is taken from the table without a DNA check. TRBV21-1 is marked as a pseudogene. This CDR3 is built from 19 residues. The CDR3 DNA sequence: TGTGCCAGCAGCAACCTAAGGGGGAAACTAGCGGCTAGCACAGATACGCAGTATTTT. This sequence encodes CASSNLRGKLAASTDTQYF.

The genes are TRBV7-3 and TRBJ2-5; D is uncertain. The better agreement between TRBJ2-1 and the DNA end casts doubt on the J call. Germline V gene data show CDR1 as SGHTA and CDR2 as FQGTGA. This CDR3 spans 13 amino acids. The CDR3 sequence: CASSLTVLGEQFF. CDR3 bases: TGTGCCAGCAGCTTAACCGTTCTGGGTGAGCAGTTCTTC.

V and J are TRBV27 and TRBJ1-1, with D perhaps matching TRBD1 (5 bases). CDR1 is MNHEY, CDR2 SMNVEV, per germline (reference sequence). The CDR3 sequence is 13 residues long. The V gene lost 3 bases and the J gene lost 5 bases, with 10 bases spanning the gap. CDR3 sequence (DNA): TGTGCCAGCAGTTTTTCGGGGGTGACTGAAGCTTTCTTT. Translated: CASSFSGVTEAFF.

This clonotype occurred a few times. The V gene is TRBV25-1, the J gene TRBJ1-2; no clear D gene. Trimming cost V 2 bases and J 5 bases, with 9 bases left between them. CDR1 is MGHDK and CDR2 is SYGVNS in the germline V gene. CDR3 size: 13 residues. The CDR3 nucleotides are TGTGCCAGCAGTGAAAATTTAGCTTATGGCTACACCTTC. This codes for CASSENLAYGYTF.

The chain joins TRBV5-1 to TRBJ2-2; perhaps TRBD2 as D (5 bases). This CDR3 region has 15 residues. Germline values: CDR1 SGHRS, CDR2 YFSETQ. Trimming took 4 bases from V and 1 from J, leaving 11 bases between them. The CDR3 region is CASSQGLMNTGELFF. Written as DNA, the CDR3 is TGCGCCAGCAGCCAAGGACTGATGAACACCGGGGAGCTGTTTTTT.

This clonotype was counted only a few times. The chain recombines TRBV2 with TRBJ1-3; D is undetermined. CDR1 SNHLY and CDR2 FYNNEI come from the germline V gene. Trimming stripped 2 bases from V and 0 bases from J, with 5 bases between. This CDR3 region has 14 residues. This chain's CDR3 is CASSEYGSGNTIYF. CDR3 DNA: TGTGCCAGCAGTGAATACGGCTCTGGAAACACCATATATTTT. Filled out from reference TRBV2 and TRBJ1-3, the complete variable domain reads EPEVTQTPSHQVTQMGQEVILRCVPISNHLYFYWYRQILGQKVEFLVSFYNNEISEKSEIFDDQFSVERPDGSNFTLKIRSTKLEDSAMYFCASSEYGSGNTIYFGEGSWLTVV.

The V gene is TRBV12-3 or TRBV12-4, the J gene TRBJ2-2; the match to TRBD1 covers 7 bases. The CDR3 consists of 14 residues. With 3 bases clipped from V and 7 bases from J, the junction kept 5 bases outside the gene matches. The CDR3 protein is CASSFYRGGGELFF. The CDR3 bases are TGTGCCAGCAGTTTTTACAGGGGTGGCGGGGAGCTGTTTTTT.

The chain carries TRBV5-1 and TRBJ2-7, with 7 bases matching TRBD2. V lost 0 bases, J lost 4 bases, and 7 bases stayed unmatched. CDR1 and CDR2 from the germline V gene are SGHRS and YFSETQ. There are 15 residues in the CDR3. CDR3 DNA sequence: TGCGCCAGCAGCTTGGTAGCTAGCGGAACATACGAGCAGTACTTC. Translating gives CASSLVASGTYEQYF.

This clonotype has just a few counts. The V and J genes are TRBV12-3 or TRBV12-4 and TRBJ2-5, with a tentative D call TRBD1 (5 bases). V was clipped by 3 bases and J by 5 bases, with 13 bases between them. The CDR3 is 14 residues long. This CDR3 is CASSLSQGWETQYF. In DNA form, the CDR3 reads TGTGCCAGCAGTTTGAGCCAGGGCTGGGAGACCCAGTACTTC.

This clonotype appeared a few times. The chain has TRBV18 and TRBJ1-2, with D perhaps TRBD1 (6 bases). The CDR3 has 17 residues. The V end was cut by 4 bases, the J end by 6 bases, with 24 bases between. Germline V CDR1 and CDR2: KGHSH, LQKENI. The CDR3 bases are TGTGCCAGCTCACGGAGGGGGGGCGAGTTATCCAAGAATGGCTACACCTTC. Translating it yields CASSRRGGELSKNGYTF.

This clonotype was recorded many times. The CDR3 spells CASRDIETQYF. The CDR3, as DNA: TGTGCCAGCAGGGATATAGAGACCCAGTACTTC. The chain carries TRBV7-9 and TRBJ2-5; D gene unclear. The length of the CDR3 is 11 residues. CDR1 and CDR2 from the germline V gene are SEHNR and FQNEAQ (reference sequence). V was trimmed by 6 bases and J by 4 bases, leaving 6 bases between them.

This clonotype was counted only a few times. The J gene is TRBJ2-5, the V gene TRBV5-1; 9 bases are shared with TRBD2. The J call may be wrong; the DNA end is better matched by TRBJ2-1. The length of the CDR3 is 16 residues. Per the germline V gene, CDR1 is SGHRS and CDR2 is YFSETQ. The CDR3 here is CASSPRASGVYNEQFF. The CDR3, as DNA: TGCGCCAGCAGCCCCCGGGCTAGCGGGGTTTACAATGAGCAGTTCTTC.

The J gene is TRBJ1-1, the V gene TRBV5-1; D unclear. The CDR3 has 13 residues. Trimming took 4 bases from V and 12 from J, leaving 19 bases between them. Germline values: CDR1 SGHRS, CDR2 YFSETQ. As DNA, the CDR3 is TGCGCCAGCAGCCCAGGACTGACTTTCCTAACTTTCTTT. Protein: CASSPGLTFLTFF. Together with reference TRBV5-1 and TRBJ1-1, the CDR3 gives the full variable domain: KAGVTQTPRYLIKTRGQQVTLSCSPISGHRSVSWYQQTPGQGLQFLFEYFSETQRNKGNFPGRFSGRQFSNSRSEMNVSTLELGDSALYLCASSPGLTFLTFFGQGTRLTVV.

This chain joins TRBV5-1 and TRBJ1-1, with D tentatively TRBD1 (6 bases). V was trimmed by 6 bases and J by 0 bases, leaving 12 bases between them. Germline V CDR1 and CDR2: SGHRS, YFSETQ. This CDR3 spans 14 amino acids. The CDR3 sequence is CASMAGDMNTEAFF. The CDR3 bases are TGCGCCAGCATGGCAGGGGATATGAACACTGAAGCTTTCTTT.

V is TRBV4-3 and J is TRBJ2-2; D ambiguous. Trimming took off 0 bases at V and 0 bases at J, with 8 bases between the two ends. The germline CDR1 and CDR2 sequences are LGHNA and YSLEER. This CDR3 has 16 amino acids. CDR3 sequence: CASSQDIGANTGELFF. The CDR3 DNA reads TGCGCCAGCAGCCAAGATATCGGAGCGAACACCGGGGAGCTGTTTTTT.

This clonotype was counted many times. The rearrangement uses TRBV4-3 and TRBJ1-4, with D perhaps matching TRBD1 (5 bases). The CDR3 covers 14 residues. The V gene lost 2 bases and the J gene lost 7 bases, with 11 bases spanning the gap. The germline V gene encodes CDR1 LGHNA and CDR2 YSLEER. The CDR3, as DNA: TGCGCCAGCAGCCAACTACCGGGGCGTGAAAAACTGTTTTTT. It codes for CASSQLPGREKLFF.

At least ten counts were recorded for this clonotype. The chain joins TRBV29-1 to TRBJ2-5; TRBD1 might be the D (7 bases). The CDR3 is 12 amino acids. Germline assignment: CDR1 SQVTM and CDR2 ANQGSEA. Deletions cut 3 bases from V and 5 bases from J, with 10 bases between. As DNA, the CDR3 is TGCAGCGTTGAGGCGGGACAGGAGACCCAGTACTTC. This sequence encodes CSVEAGQETQYF.

A few counts support this clonotype. The V call is TRBV27, the J call TRBJ1-5; D is unresolved. CDR3 length equals 13 residues. Germline loops: CDR1 MNHEY, CDR2 SMNVEV (reference sequence). The V and J ends lost 8 bases and 0 bases respectively, with 8 bases between them. CDR3 nucleotides: TGTGCCAGCCGATACGATAGCAATCAGCCCCAGCATTTT. Translation: CASRYDSNQPQHF.